A selection of T cell receptor beta chains follows, all from one sample in a study of T-cell reconstitution after alpha-beta-depleted transplantation in children. TCRdb itself ran the PCR reads through MiXCR, one entry per CDR3 protein. The sample records 90,000 to 100,000 distinct CDR3 sequences, around 22% being singletons. The material was PBMCs, obtained before TCRalphabeta/CD19-depleted stem cell transplant. These receptors all stem from a boy between 2 and 10 years old with acute lymphoblastic leukemia, due to receive a stem cell transplant. Both conserved end residues are part of each CDR3. The D gene is left open where the match is weak. Clone size is shown for a subset of rows, as once, few, many or a class of expanded clone.

cdr3_length: 14; j_call: TRBJ2-3; clone_size: many; d_call: .; v_call: TRBV28; cdr3_aa: CASSFLSSTDTQYF; cdr3_nt: TGTGCCAGCAGTTTCCTCTCTAGCACAGATACGCAGTATTTT
cdr3_length: 14; j_call: TRBJ1-3; clone_size: few; d_call: .; v_call: TRBV6-1; cdr3_aa: CASKPTGEGNTIYF; cdr3_nt: TGTGCCAGCAAACCGACAGGAGAAGGAAACACCATATATTTT
cdr3_length: 17; j_call: TRBJ1-5; clone_size: .; d_call: TRBD1; v_call: TRBV12-3/TRBV12-4; cdr3_aa: CASQGGAGDRNNQPQHF; cdr3_nt: TGTGCCAGCCAGGGGGGGGCAGGGGATCGGAACAATCAGCCCCAGCATTTT
cdr3_length: 16; j_call: TRBJ2-3; clone_size: .; d_call: .; v_call: TRBV5-1; cdr3_aa: CASSLERSTSTDTQYF; cdr3_nt: TGCGCCAGCAGCTTGGAACGGAGCACTAGCACAGATACGCAGTATTTT
cdr3_length: 14; j_call: TRBJ2-7; clone_size: .; d_call: TRBD1; v_call: TRBV13; cdr3_aa: CASSTGQGYYEQYF; cdr3_nt: TGTGCCAGCAGCACCGGACAGGGCTACTACGAGCAGTACTTC
cdr3_length: 16; j_call: TRBJ2-1; clone_size: .; d_call: .; v_call: TRBV18; cdr3_aa: CASSNEGSSSYNEQFF; cdr3_nt: TGTGCCAGCTCTAACGAGGGGAGTAGCTCCTACAATGAGCAGTTCTTC
cdr3_length: 15; j_call: TRBJ1-2; clone_size: few; d_call: TRBD1; v_call: TRBV4-1; cdr3_aa: CASSQDRTGNYGYTF; cdr3_nt: TGCGCCAGCAGCCAGGACCGGACAGGGAACTATGGCTACACCTTC
cdr3_length: 15; j_call: TRBJ1-2; clone_size: .; d_call: .; v_call: TRBV15; cdr3_aa: CATSRAGGQDYGYTF; cdr3_nt: TGTGCCACCAGCAGGGCGGGGGGACAAGACTATGGCTACACCTTC
cdr3_length: 9; j_call: TRBJ2-7; clone_size: few; d_call: .; v_call: TRBV20-1; cdr3_aa: CSANPFGYF; cdr3_nt: TGCAGTGCTAACCCCTTTGGGTACTTC
cdr3_length: 15; j_call: TRBJ1-2; clone_size: .; d_call: TRBD1; v_call: TRBV6-1; cdr3_aa: CASTSTRQGRDGYTF; cdr3_nt: TGTGCCAGCACCTCAACGAGACAGGGGAGGGATGGCTACACCTTC
cdr3_length: 18; j_call: TRBJ2-2; clone_size: few; d_call: .; v_call: TRBV4-1; cdr3_aa: CASSRGLDGVPNTGELFF; cdr3_nt: TGCGCCAGCAGCCGAGGATTAGACGGCGTTCCCAACACCGGGGAGCTGTTTTTT
cdr3_length: 15; j_call: TRBJ2-3; clone_size: .; d_call: .; v_call: TRBV7-2; cdr3_aa: CASSPQWEGTDTQYF; cdr3_nt: TGTGCCAGCAGCCCCCAATGGGAGGGCACAGATACGCAGTATTTT
cdr3_length: 16; j_call: TRBJ2-5; clone_size: .; d_call: .; v_call: TRBV9; cdr3_aa: CASSVRDGNYGETQYF; cdr3_nt: TGTGCCAGCAGCGTACGGGACGGAAATTACGGGGAGACCCAGTACTTC
cdr3_length: 16; j_call: TRBJ2-1; clone_size: few; d_call: .; v_call: TRBV4-1; cdr3_aa: CASSQARVLTGDEQFF; cdr3_nt: TGCGCCAGCAGCCAAGCTCGCGTCCTTACTGGGGATGAGCAGTTCTTC
cdr3_length: 14; j_call: TRBJ2-1; clone_size: many; d_call: .; v_call: TRBV20-1; cdr3_aa: CSAIAEGPYNEQFF; cdr3_nt: TGCAGTGCGATAGCGGAGGGCCCCTACAATGAGCAGTTCTTC
cdr3_length: 18; j_call: TRBJ2-1; clone_size: few; d_call: TRBD2; v_call: TRBV24-1; cdr3_aa: CATSDPTSGDSSYNEQFF; cdr3_nt: TGTGCCACCAGTGATCCCACTAGCGGAGACAGCTCCTACAATGAGCAGTTCTTC
cdr3_length: 14; j_call: TRBJ2-3; clone_size: .; d_call: .; v_call: TRBV12-3/TRBV12-4; cdr3_aa: CASSFVSGSDTQYF; cdr3_nt: TGTGCCAGCAGTTTTGTCAGTGGTTCAGATACGCAGTATTTT
cdr3_length: 13; j_call: TRBJ2-7; clone_size: few; d_call: .; v_call: TRBV7-2; cdr3_aa: CASSRGIGYEQYF; cdr3_nt: TGTGCCTCAAGCCGGGGTATCGGTTACGAGCAGTACTTC
cdr3_length: 16; j_call: TRBJ2-1; clone_size: .; d_call: .; v_call: TRBV29-1; cdr3_aa: CSVEGKDGLSYNEQFF; cdr3_nt: TGCAGCGTTGAAGGGAAGGACGGTCTCTCCTACAATGAGCAGTTCTTC
cdr3_length: 13; j_call: TRBJ2-7; clone_size: many; d_call: .; v_call: TRBV7-8; cdr3_aa: CASSLGVDYEQYF; cdr3_nt: TGTGCCAGCAGCTTAGGAGTAGACTACGAGCAGTACTTC
cdr3_length: 15; j_call: TRBJ2-1; clone_size: .; d_call: TRBD1; v_call: TRBV7-7; cdr3_aa: CASSLALTGDNEQFF; cdr3_nt: TGTGCCAGCAGCTTAGCCCTGACAGGGGACAATGAGCAGTTCTTC
cdr3_length: 15; j_call: TRBJ2-3; clone_size: .; d_call: .; v_call: TRBV5-1; cdr3_aa: CASSSLTRETDTQYF; cdr3_nt: TGCGCCAGCAGCTCCCTTACTCGGGAGACAGATACGCAGTATTTT
cdr3_length: 13; j_call: TRBJ2-7; clone_size: few; d_call: .; v_call: TRBV27; cdr3_aa: CASGRSHGSEQYF; cdr3_nt: TGTGCCAGCGGCCGCAGTCATGGTAGCGAGCAGTACTTC
cdr3_length: 17; j_call: TRBJ2-7; clone_size: few; d_call: TRBD2; v_call: TRBV20-1; cdr3_aa: CSASRESSGRRSYEQYF; cdr3_nt: TGCAGTGCTAGTAGGGAGTCTAGCGGGAGGAGGAGTTACGAGCAGTACTTC
cdr3_length: 14; j_call: TRBJ2-3; clone_size: few; d_call: .; v_call: TRBV15; cdr3_aa: CATSRERDTDTQYF; cdr3_nt: TGTGCCACCAGCAGAGAACGGGACACAGATACGCAGTATTTT
cdr3_length: 13; j_call: TRBJ1-2; clone_size: .; d_call: .; v_call: TRBV6-6; cdr3_aa: CASSYGQNAGYTF; cdr3_nt: TGTGCCAGCAGTTACGGACAGAACGCTGGCTACACCTTC
cdr3_length: 16; j_call: TRBJ2-3; clone_size: .; d_call: .; v_call: TRBV28; cdr3_aa: CASSSPLRRSTDTQYF; cdr3_nt: TGTGCCAGCAGTTCCCCCTTGCGGAGGAGCACAGATACGCAGTATTTT
cdr3_length: 15; j_call: TRBJ1-1; clone_size: few; d_call: TRBD1; v_call: TRBV6-1; cdr3_aa: CASSENQGANTEAFF; cdr3_nt: TGTGCCAGCAGTGAAAATCAGGGGGCGAACACTGAAGCTTTCTTT
cdr3_length: 15; j_call: TRBJ2-1; clone_size: .; d_call: TRBD2; v_call: TRBV9; cdr3_aa: CASSVDSGTYNEQFF; cdr3_nt: TGTGCCAGCAGCGTAGATAGCGGGACCTACAATGAGCAGTTCTTC
cdr3_length: 12; j_call: TRBJ2-3; clone_size: .; d_call: .; v_call: TRBV29-1; cdr3_aa: CSVGASADTQYF; cdr3_nt: TGCAGCGTTGGGGCTAGCGCAGATACGCAGTATTTT
cdr3_length: 14; j_call: TRBJ2-7; clone_size: .; d_call: .; v_call: TRBV7-2; cdr3_aa: CASSRRGDSYEQYF; cdr3_nt: TGTGCCAGCAGCCGACGAGGGGACTCCTACGAGCAGTACTTC
cdr3_length: 11; j_call: TRBJ2-1; clone_size: .; d_call: TRBD1; v_call: TRBV20-1; cdr3_aa: CSARQDREEFF; cdr3_nt: TGCAGTGCTCGTCAGGACAGGGAGGAGTTCTTC
cdr3_length: 11; j_call: TRBJ2-3; clone_size: .; d_call: .; v_call: TRBV7-9; cdr3_aa: CASSLRGAPYF; cdr3_nt: TGTGCCAGCAGCCTTCGAGGGGCCCCGTATTTT
cdr3_length: 13; j_call: TRBJ2-7; clone_size: .; d_call: .; v_call: TRBV7-2; cdr3_aa: CATGQDRSHEQYF; cdr3_nt: TGTGCCACAGGCCAGGACCGGAGCCACGAGCAGTACTTC
cdr3_length: 16; j_call: TRBJ2-3; clone_size: .; d_call: TRBD1; v_call: TRBV7-3; cdr3_aa: CASSLVGQGMTDTQYF; cdr3_nt: TGTGCCAGCAGCTTAGTGGGACAGGGTATGACAGATACGCAGTATTTT
cdr3_length: 15; j_call: TRBJ1-6; clone_size: .; d_call: .; v_call: TRBV28; cdr3_aa: CASSPWGDMNSPLHF; cdr3_nt: TGTGCCAGCAGCCCCTGGGGAGATATGAATTCACCCCTCCACTTT
cdr3_length: 15; j_call: TRBJ2-1; clone_size: .; d_call: .; v_call: TRBV9; cdr3_aa: CASSVTVAEVNEQFF; cdr3_nt: TGTGCCAGCAGCGTAACTGTAGCGGAGGTCAATGAGCAGTTCTTC
cdr3_length: 11; j_call: TRBJ2-5; clone_size: .; d_call: .; v_call: TRBV14; cdr3_aa: CASSRSGAQYF; cdr3_nt: TGTGCCAGCAGCCGATCGGGAGCCCAGTACTTC
cdr3_length: 13; j_call: TRBJ2-3; clone_size: few; d_call: .; v_call: TRBV20-1; cdr3_aa: CSARLASTDTQYF; cdr3_nt: TGCAGTGCTAGACTAGCTAGCACAGATACGCAGTATTTT
cdr3_length: 14; j_call: TRBJ2-7; clone_size: .; d_call: .; v_call: TRBV7-9; cdr3_aa: CASSDRARTYEQYF; cdr3_nt: TGTGCCAGCAGTGACCGGGCCCGCACCTACGAGCAGTACTTC
cdr3_length: 13; j_call: TRBJ2-7; clone_size: .; d_call: .; v_call: TRBV5-5; cdr3_aa: CASSFFGTYEQYF; cdr3_nt: TGTGCCAGCAGCTTTTTCGGGACCTACGAGCAGTACTTC